A selection of T cell receptor beta chains follows, all from one sample in a study of T cell responses to AZD1222 COVID-19 vaccine. Only in-frame clones appear in the TCRdb table, and some are missing; sequencing was by immunoSEQ multiplex PCR. This sample has some 190,000 clones; around 90% occur once, and the top ten carry around 1.9%. The source material was peripheral blood, sampled 28 days after the second AZD1222 dose. These receptors came from an adult who received the AZD1222 COVID-19 vaccine. The CDR3 runs from the conserved cysteine through the conserved F or W. Each record gives: D gene, clone size, J gene, V gene, CDR3 protein, CDR3 DNA. D genes are given only for firm matches. Clone size is stated in some rows and not others, as once, few, many or a class when expanded.

d_gene: NA; abundance: NA; j_gene: TRBJ2-1; v_gene: TRBV5-1; CDR3aa: CASSLAKSSVDNEQFF; CDR3nt: TGCGCCAGCAGCTTGGCCAAGTCTTCGGTGGACAATGAGCAGTTCTTC
d_gene: NA; abundance: few; j_gene: TRBJ1-3; v_gene: TRBV2; CDR3aa: CASIRDGNTIYF; CDR3nt: TGTGCCAGCATCCGGGATGGAAACACCATATATTTT
d_gene: NA; abundance: NA; j_gene: TRBJ1-1; v_gene: TRBV28; CDR3aa: CASRGPHGQINTEAFF; CDR3nt: TGTGCCAGCAGGGGACCCCACGGACAGATCAACACTGAAGCTTTCTTT
d_gene: TRBD2; abundance: NA; j_gene: TRBJ2-5; v_gene: TRBV6-4; CDR3aa: CASRIAGEETQYF; CDR3nt: TGTGCCAGCAGGATAGCGGGGGAGGAGACCCAGTACTTC
d_gene: NA; abundance: NA; j_gene: TRBJ1-1; v_gene: TRBV10-2; CDR3aa: CASSATGLNTEAFF; CDR3nt: TGCGCCAGCAGTGCGACAGGATTGAACACTGAAGCTTTCTTT
d_gene: NA; abundance: NA; j_gene: TRBJ2-1; v_gene: TRBV5-1; CDR3aa: CASSMTGGGHNEQFF; CDR3nt: TGCGCCAGCAGCATGACGGGTGGAGGCCACAATGAGCAGTTCTTC
d_gene: NA; abundance: NA; j_gene: TRBJ2-5; v_gene: TRBV19; CDR3aa: CASNPNGGKETQYF; CDR3nt: TGTGCCAGTAACCCCAACGGGGGAAAGGAGACCCAGTACTTC
d_gene: TRBD2; abundance: few; j_gene: TRBJ2-7; v_gene: TRBV28; CDR3aa: CASSQILASYEQYF; CDR3nt: TGTGCCAGCAGTCAAATACTAGCGTCCTACGAGCAGTACTTC
d_gene: TRBD1; abundance: NA; j_gene: TRBJ1-6; v_gene: TRBV18; CDR3aa: CASSRGQANSPLHF; CDR3nt: TGTGCCAGCTCACGTGGACAGGCTAATTCACCCCTCCACTTT
d_gene: TRBD1; abundance: NA; j_gene: TRBJ2-1; v_gene: TRBV6-5; CDR3aa: CASKPRDSLYNEQFF; CDR3nt: TGTGCCAGCAAACCCCGGGACAGTCTCTACAATGAGCAGTTCTTC
d_gene: TRBD1; abundance: once; j_gene: TRBJ1-5; v_gene: TRBV5-4; CDR3aa: CASSLQGNQPQHF; CDR3nt: TGTGCCAGCAGCTTACAGGGGAATCAGCCCCAGCATTTT
d_gene: NA; abundance: NA; j_gene: TRBJ2-5; v_gene: TRBV20-1; CDR3aa: CSASTSLGQTQYF; CDR3nt: TGCAGTGCAAGTACCAGTCTGGGGCAGACCCAGTACTTC
d_gene: NA; abundance: NA; j_gene: TRBJ2-7; v_gene: TRBV20-1; CDR3aa: CSASEFGVRKQYF; CDR3nt: TGCAGTGCAAGTGAATTCGGAGTACGTAAGCAGTACTTC
d_gene: NA; abundance: NA; j_gene: TRBJ2-1; v_gene: TRBV3-1/TRBV3-2; CDR3aa: CASSLRDANNYNEQFF; CDR3nt: TGTGCCAGCAGCCTGCGGGACGCGAATAACTACAATGAGCAGTTCTTC
d_gene: NA; abundance: NA; j_gene: TRBJ2-1; v_gene: TRBV5-1; CDR3aa: CASRGAVDSFF; CDR3nt: TGCGCCAGCAGGGGAGCTGTGGACTCGTTCTTC
d_gene: NA; abundance: NA; j_gene: TRBJ2-3; v_gene: TRBV24-1; CDR3aa: CATRGRLSTDTQYF; CDR3nt: TGTGCCACCAGAGGCCGCCTTAGCACAGATACGCAGTATTTT
d_gene: NA; abundance: NA; j_gene: TRBJ1-1; v_gene: TRBV2; CDR3aa: CASSETAMNTEAFF; CDR3nt: TGTGCCAGCAGCGAGACAGCAATGAACACTGAAGCTTTCTTT
d_gene: NA; abundance: NA; j_gene: TRBJ2-5; v_gene: TRBV29-1; CDR3aa: CSVDPVLAETQYF; CDR3nt: TGCAGCGTTGATCCAGTCCTGGCGGAGACCCAGTACTTC
d_gene: NA; abundance: NA; j_gene: TRBJ1-6; v_gene: TRBV18; CDR3aa: CASSPFEGGGSPLHF; CDR3nt: TGTGCCAGCTCACCGTTCGAAGGAGGCGGATCACCCCTCCACTTT
d_gene: NA; abundance: NA; j_gene: TRBJ2-1; v_gene: TRBV2; CDR3aa: CASSEGQFEQFF; CDR3nt: TGTGCCAGCAGTGAGGGGCAGTTTGAGCAGTTCTTC
d_gene: TRBD1; abundance: once; j_gene: TRBJ1-1; v_gene: TRBV10-3; CDR3aa: CAIRDRGLSTEAFF; CDR3nt: TGTGCCATCAGGGACAGGGGGCTGAGCACTGAAGCTTTCTTT
d_gene: TRBD2; abundance: few; j_gene: TRBJ2-2; v_gene: TRBV7-8; CDR3aa: CASSAGLAGVRELFF; CDR3nt: TGTGCCAGCAGCGCGGGACTAGCGGGAGTGCGGGAGCTGTTTTTT
d_gene: NA; abundance: NA; j_gene: TRBJ1-4; v_gene: TRBV15; CDR3aa: CATSRTGLYEKLFF; CDR3nt: TGTGCCACCAGCAGAACAGGGCTTTATGAAAAACTGTTTTTT
d_gene: NA; abundance: NA; j_gene: TRBJ2-3; v_gene: TRBV4-1; CDR3aa: CASSQGVPVEVSDTQYF; CDR3nt: TGCGCCAGCAGCCAAGGCGTTCCAGTGGAAGTGTCAGATACGCAGTATTTT
d_gene: NA; abundance: NA; j_gene: TRBJ2-3; v_gene: TRBV6-4; CDR3aa: CASRAHVATDTQYF; CDR3nt: TGTGCCAGCAGAGCACACGTGGCCACAGATACGCAGTATTTT
d_gene: NA; abundance: NA; j_gene: TRBJ1-3; v_gene: TRBV18; CDR3aa: CASSAGPGNTIYF; CDR3nt: TGTGCCAGCTCCGCCGGGCCTGGAAACACCATATATTTT
d_gene: TRBD2; abundance: NA; j_gene: TRBJ2-3; v_gene: TRBV19; CDR3aa: CASSKLAGYTGTDTQYF; CDR3nt: TGTGCCAGTAGCAAACTAGCGGGGTATACAGGCACAGATACGCAGTATTTT
d_gene: NA; abundance: NA; j_gene: TRBJ2-7; v_gene: TRBV2; CDR3aa: CASSEERGGSFEQYF; CDR3nt: TGTGCCAGCAGTGAAGAGCGCGGGGGCTCGTTCGAGCAGTACTTC
d_gene: NA; abundance: NA; j_gene: TRBJ1-5; v_gene: TRBV2; CDR3aa: CASTNSNQPQHF; CDR3nt: TGTGCCAGCACAAATAGCAATCAGCCCCAGCATTTT
d_gene: NA; abundance: NA; j_gene: TRBJ1-5; v_gene: TRBV7-9; CDR3aa: CASSLGQQPQHF; CDR3nt: TGTGCCAGCAGCTTAGGACAGCAGCCCCAGCATTTT
d_gene: TRBD2; abundance: NA; j_gene: TRBJ2-1; v_gene: TRBV10-3; CDR3aa: CAISLAGRSNEQFF; CDR3nt: TGTGCCATCAGCCTAGCGGGCAGAAGCAATGAGCAGTTCTTC
d_gene: NA; abundance: NA; j_gene: TRBJ2-7; v_gene: TRBV11-3; CDR3aa: CASSLEGQEQYF; CDR3nt: TGTGCCAGCAGCTTAGAGGGCCAAGAGCAGTACTTC
d_gene: NA; abundance: NA; j_gene: TRBJ2-1; v_gene: TRBV2; CDR3aa: CASSEEGITYNEQFF; CDR3nt: TGTGCCAGCAGTGAAGAAGGCATCACCTACAATGAGCAGTTCTTC
d_gene: NA; abundance: NA; j_gene: TRBJ1-3; v_gene: TRBV6-1; CDR3aa: CASSEGAYSGNTIYF; CDR3nt: TGTGCCAGCAGTGAAGGCGCCTACTCTGGAAACACCATATATTTT